The clone carrying this TCR beta chain was observed a few times. The CDR3 is made up of 13 amino acids. The V and J ends lost 0 bases and 13 bases respectively, with 13 bases between them. CDR1 is KGHSH, CDR2 LQKENI, per germline. One entry per CDR3 protein, called by TCRdb with MiXCR from the RT-PCR reads. This table has more than 600,000 distinct CDR3 sequences, 13% to 15% appearing once. Input material: memory CD4+ T cells from blood. The clonotype was recovered from a female donor in good health, serving as a healthy control. The V and J genes are TRBV18 and TRBJ2-1; no reliable D call. CDR3 in amino acids: CASSPPSTPTQFF. CDR3 nucleotide sequence: TGTGCCAGCTCACCACCGAGTACCCCGACACAGTTCTTC.